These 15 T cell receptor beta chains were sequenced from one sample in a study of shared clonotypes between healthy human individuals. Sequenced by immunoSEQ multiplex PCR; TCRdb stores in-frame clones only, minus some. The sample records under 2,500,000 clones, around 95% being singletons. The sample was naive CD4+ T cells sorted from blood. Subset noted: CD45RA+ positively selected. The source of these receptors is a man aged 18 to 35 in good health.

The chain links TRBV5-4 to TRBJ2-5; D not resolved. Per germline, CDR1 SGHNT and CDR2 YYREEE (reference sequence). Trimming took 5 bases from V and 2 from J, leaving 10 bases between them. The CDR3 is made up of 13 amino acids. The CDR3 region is CASRHISQETQYF. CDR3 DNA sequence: TGTGCCAGCAGACATATTTCTCAAGAGACCCAGTACTTC.

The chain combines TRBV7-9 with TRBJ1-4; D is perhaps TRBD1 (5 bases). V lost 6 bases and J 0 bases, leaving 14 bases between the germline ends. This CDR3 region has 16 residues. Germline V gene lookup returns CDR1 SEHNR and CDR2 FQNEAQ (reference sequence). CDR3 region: CASRASRGSTNEKLFF. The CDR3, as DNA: TGTGCCAGCAGGGCCTCAAGGGGTTCAACTAATGAAAAACTGTTTTTT.

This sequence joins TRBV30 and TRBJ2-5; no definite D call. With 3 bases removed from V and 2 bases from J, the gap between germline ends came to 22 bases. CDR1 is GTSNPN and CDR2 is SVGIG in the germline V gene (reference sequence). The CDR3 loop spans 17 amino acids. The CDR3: CAWSWITHSRPQETQYF. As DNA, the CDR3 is TGTGCCTGGAGCTGGATAACACACTCCCGCCCACAAGAGACCCAGTACTTC.

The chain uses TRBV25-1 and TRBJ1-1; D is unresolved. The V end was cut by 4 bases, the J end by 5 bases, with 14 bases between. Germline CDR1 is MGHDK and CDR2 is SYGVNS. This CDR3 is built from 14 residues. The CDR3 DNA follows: TGTGCCAGCAGTGCCCGGGGAGGGCGGACTGAAGCTTTCTTT. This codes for CASSARGGRTEAFF.

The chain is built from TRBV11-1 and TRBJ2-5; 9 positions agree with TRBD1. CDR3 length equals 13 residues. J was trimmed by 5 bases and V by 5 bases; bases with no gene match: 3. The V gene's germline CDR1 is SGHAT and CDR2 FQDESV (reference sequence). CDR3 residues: CASSRDRVETQYF. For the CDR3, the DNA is TGTGCCAGCAGCCGGGACAGGGTCGAGACCCAGTACTTC.

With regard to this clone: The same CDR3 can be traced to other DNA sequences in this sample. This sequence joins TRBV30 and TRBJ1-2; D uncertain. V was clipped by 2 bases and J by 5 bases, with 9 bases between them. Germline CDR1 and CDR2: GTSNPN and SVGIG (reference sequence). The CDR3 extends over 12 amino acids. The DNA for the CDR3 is TGTGCCTGGAGTCCCGGAGAATATGGCTACACCTTC. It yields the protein CAWSPGEYGYTF.

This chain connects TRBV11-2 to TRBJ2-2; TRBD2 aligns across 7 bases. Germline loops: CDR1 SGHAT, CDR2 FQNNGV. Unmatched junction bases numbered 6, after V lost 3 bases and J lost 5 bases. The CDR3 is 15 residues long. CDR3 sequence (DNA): TGTGCCAGCAGCTTTCGCGGGAGTAGTACCGGGGAGCTGTTTTTT. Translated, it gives CASSFRGSSTGELFF.

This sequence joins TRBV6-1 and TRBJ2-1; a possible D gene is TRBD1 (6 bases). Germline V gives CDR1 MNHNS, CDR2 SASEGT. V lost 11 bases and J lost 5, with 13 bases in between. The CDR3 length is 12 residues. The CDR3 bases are TGTGCCTTAGGGGGACGAAACAATGAGCAGTTCTTC. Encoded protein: CALGGRNNEQFF.

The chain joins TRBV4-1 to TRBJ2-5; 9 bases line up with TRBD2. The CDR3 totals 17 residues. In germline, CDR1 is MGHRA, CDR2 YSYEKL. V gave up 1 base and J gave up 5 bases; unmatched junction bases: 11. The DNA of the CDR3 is TGCGCCAGCAGCCAAGCCCGGGGTAGCGGGAGTGGCGAGACCCAGTACTTC. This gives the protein CASSQARGSGSGETQYF.

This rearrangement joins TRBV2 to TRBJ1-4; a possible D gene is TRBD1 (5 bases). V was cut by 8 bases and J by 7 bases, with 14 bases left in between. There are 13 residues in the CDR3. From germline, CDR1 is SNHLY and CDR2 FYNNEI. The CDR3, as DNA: TGTGCCAGCTGCTATCGGGGCGGTGAAAAACTGTTTTTT. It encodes CASCYRGGEKLFF.

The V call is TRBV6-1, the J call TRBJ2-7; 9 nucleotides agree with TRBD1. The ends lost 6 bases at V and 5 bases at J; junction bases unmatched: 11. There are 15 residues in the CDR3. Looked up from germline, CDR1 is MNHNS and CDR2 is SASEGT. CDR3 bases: TGTGCCAGCAGGCTCTCCGGGACAGGGTTCCACGAGCAGTACTTC. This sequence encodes CASRLSGTGFHEQYF.

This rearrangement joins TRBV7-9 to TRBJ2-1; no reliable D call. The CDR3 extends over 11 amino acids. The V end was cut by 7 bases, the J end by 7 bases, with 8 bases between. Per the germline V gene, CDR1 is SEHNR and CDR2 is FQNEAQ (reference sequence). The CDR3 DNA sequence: TGTGCCAGCACCCCAAGAAATGAGCAGTTCTTC. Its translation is CASTPRNEQFF.

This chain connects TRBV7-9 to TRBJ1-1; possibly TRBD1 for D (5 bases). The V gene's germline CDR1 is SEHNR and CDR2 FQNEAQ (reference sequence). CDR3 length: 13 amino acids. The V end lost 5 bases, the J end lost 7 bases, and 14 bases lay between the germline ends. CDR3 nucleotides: TGTGCCAGCAGCCCCCCGGGACGCAGTGAAGCTTTCTTT. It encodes CASSPPGRSEAFF.

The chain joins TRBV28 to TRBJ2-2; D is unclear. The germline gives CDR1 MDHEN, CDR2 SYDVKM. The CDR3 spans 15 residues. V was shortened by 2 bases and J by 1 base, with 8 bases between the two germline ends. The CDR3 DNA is TGTGCCAGCAGTTTAGATACGGGGAACACCGGGGAGCTGTTTTTT. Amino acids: CASSLDTGNTGELFF.

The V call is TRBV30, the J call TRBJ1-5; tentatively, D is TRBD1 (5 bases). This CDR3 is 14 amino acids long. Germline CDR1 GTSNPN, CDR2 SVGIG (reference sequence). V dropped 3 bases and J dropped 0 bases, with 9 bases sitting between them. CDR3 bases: TGTGCCTGGAGCATGGGGGGTAGCAATCAGCCCCAGCATTTT. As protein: CAWSMGGSNQPQHF.